A few counts support the clone carrying this TCR beta chain. Its antigen is not identified. The data originate from a study of blood T cells in healthy people across ages. Whole-study results and caveats: Strongly correlated with naive T cell percentage was TCR beta diversity. Donor CMV infection status was unknown, possibly confounding age-related changes in expanded clonotypes.

A second about 6 to 11 cycle PCR used barcoded and J-beta primers. TCRdb fed the 5' RACE reads into MiXCR, producing one record per CDR3 protein. In the table there are 750,000 to 950,000 distinct CDR3 sequences, under 35% of which are singletons. This CDR3 is 16 amino acids long. Per germline, CDR1 DFQATT and CDR2 SNEGSKA (reference sequence). Trimming pared 2 bases from V and 5 bases from J, leaving 16 bases between. The same sample was also studied in work on T cells of mothers and their children.

The clonotype was recovered from a woman aged 40 to 55 in good health. The chain carries TRBV20-1 and TRBJ1-6; the D is unclear. Sequences were obtained from blood. This CDR3 reads CSARRAPRQDNSPLHF. The CDR3 nucleotides are TGCAGTGCTAGACGCGCCCCCCGGCAGGATAATTCACCCCTCCACTTT.